This note documents a single TCR beta chain sequence. As yet, its antigen is unknown. The data are from a study of siplizumab effects on memory and regulatory T cells. Whole-study results and caveats: A mean of roughly 68% of mappable alloreactive CD4+ clones were Treg-derived with siplizumab, compared with roughly 25% in controls. Siplizumab produced a significant reduction in alloreactive sequences that were traceable to unstimulated CD4+ memory cells.

Per sample, 95,000 to 100,000 TCR templates were assayed. The repertoire was sequenced with immunoSEQ multiplex PCR; TCRdb's copy has only in-frame clones and lacks some. The sample contains about 82,000 clones, approximately 90% of which appear only once. The CDR3 runs to 19 residues. Germline V gene data show CDR1 as MNHEY and CDR2 as SMNVEV (reference sequence). V lost 2 bases and J lost 0; bases outside the gene matches: 8. Sequenced material: Tregs sorted from blood. The gene calls are TRBV27 and TRBJ2-3; 13 nucleotides match TRBD2. This sequence originates from a human donor in good health. CDR3 bases: TGTGCCAGCAGTTTAAGGGGGACTAGCGGGGTTCCTAGCACAGATACGCAGTATTTT. Encoded protein: CASSLRGTSGVPSTDTQYF.